One and the same sample provided the 18 T cell receptor beta chains below, sequenced in a study of blood T cells in healthy people across ages. The authors ran a second PCR of roughly 6 to 12 cycles using a sample-barcoded 5' primer and a J-beta primer mix. TCRdb re-called the 5' RACE reads with MiXCR, one entry per CDR3 protein. The table includes more than 650,000 distinct CDR3 sequences, under 30% detected once. These data also featured in a second study, about T cells of mothers and their children.

The sample taken for sequencing was blood. Every receptor here comes from a boy between 10 and 17 years old in good health.

This clonotype was observed a few times. The chain uses TRBV28 and TRBJ1-2; D unresolved. Trimming took 2 bases from V and 8 from J, leaving 9 bases between them. CDR1 MDHEN and CDR2 SYDVKM come from the germline V gene. CDR3 length: 12 amino acids. The CDR3 DNA reads as TGTGCCAGCAGTTTAAAGGGTTACGGCTACACCTTC. This translates into CASSLKGYGYTF.

The V and J genes are TRBV5-1 and TRBJ2-2; tentatively, D is TRBD1 (6 bases). Germline CDR1 is SGHRS and CDR2 is YFSETQ. The CDR3 length is 15 residues. The V and J ends lost 6 bases and 3 bases respectively, with 15 bases between them. CDR3 amino acids: CASTAGEGDTGELFF. The CDR3 DNA reads as TGCGCCAGCACGGCAGGGGAAGGGGACACCGGGGAGCTGTTTTTT.

The chain links TRBV7-9 to TRBJ1-2; D call uncertain. The CDR3 has 14 amino acids. Germline CDR1 SEHNR, CDR2 FQNEAQ (reference sequence). The germline V and J ends were trimmed by 5 bases and 9 bases, with 19 bases remaining between them. The CDR3 is CASSPLAAPRSYTF. Here the CDR3 DNA reads TGTGCCAGCAGCCCCCTCGCGGCTCCTCGGAGCTACACCTTC.

DNA of the CDR3: TGTGCCACCAGTGACCCGGGACAGGGGGCAGAAAATTCACCCCTCCACTTT. Its protein is CATSDPGQGAENSPLHF. The rearrangement links TRBV24-1 to TRBJ1-6; 12 positions match TRBD1. Germline V gene data show CDR1 as KGHDR and CDR2 as SFDVKD. This CDR3 spans 17 amino acids. V lost 4 bases, J lost 7 bases, and 7 bases stayed unmatched.

The chain employs TRBV19 and TRBJ2-1, with D possibly matching TRBD2 (6 bases). This CDR3 has 14 amino acids. Trimming pared 3 bases from V and 9 bases from J, leaving 15 bases between. Per the germline V gene, CDR1 is LNHDA and CDR2 is SQIVND (reference sequence). The CDR3 coding sequence is TGTGCCAGTAGTATTGGAGGAGGGCGGCCTGAGCAGTTCTTC. It specifies CASSIGGGRPEQFF.

This clonotype was seen a few times. The rearrangement joins TRBV27 to TRBJ2-1; TRBD2 is a possible D gene (6 bases). V was shortened by 5 bases and J by 1 base, with 12 bases between the two germline ends. This CDR3 is built from 15 residues. Germline V gene data show CDR1 as MNHEY and CDR2 as SMNVEV (reference sequence). The CDR3 nucleotides read TGTGCCAGCAGTCCCCGGGACTCATCCTACAATGAGCAGTTCTTC. Residues: CASSPRDSSYNEQFF.

This clonotype was seen more than once but under ten times. The chain has TRBV29-1 and TRBJ2-7; D is unresolved. V shed 7 bases and J shed 0 bases, with 10 bases lying between them. CDR3 size: 12 residues. Germline V CDR1 and CDR2: SQVTM, ANQGSEA. For the CDR3, the DNA is TGCAGCGCTGTGTCCCTCTCCTACGAGCAGTACTTC. Translated: CSAVSLSYEQYF.

V usage is TRBV10-1 and J usage is TRBJ2-5; D not certain. The CDR3 spans 13 residues. The germline CDR1 and CDR2 sequences are WNHNN and SYGVQD (reference sequence). The V gene lost 0 bases and the J gene lost 5 bases, with 7 bases spanning the gap. CDR3 sequence: CASSESVMETQYF. The CDR3 DNA is TGCGCCAGCAGTGAGTCGGTAATGGAGACCCAGTACTTC.

In this sample, this clonotype turned up a few times. The chain couples TRBV18 to TRBJ2-2, with unresolved D. V was cut by 3 bases and J by 0 bases, with 11 bases left in between. The CDR3 consists of 16 residues. CDR1 is KGHSH and CDR2 is LQKENI in the germline V gene. DNA for the CDR3: TGTGCCAGCTCACCCCAGGAGACGACGAACACCGGGGAGCTGTTTTTT. Protein: CASSPQETTNTGELFF.

The chain employs TRBV15 and TRBJ2-1, with 8 bases matching TRBD1. Germline-derived CDR1 and CDR2 are LNHNV and YYDKDF (reference sequence). The CDR3 is 16 residues long. With V trimmed by 1 base and J by 3 bases, 5 bases remained unmatched. The CDR3 region has the DNA TGTGCCACCAGCAGAGTACAGGGGGGTGACTACAATGAGCAGTTCTTC. Its translation is CATSRVQGGDYNEQFF.

This clonotype was picked up a small number of times. V usage is TRBV5-1 and J usage is TRBJ1-1; 7 bases are a match to TRBD1. CDR1 is SGHRS, CDR2 YFSETQ, per germline. This CDR3 is 17 amino acids long. The V and J ends lost 4 bases and 1 base, in that order; junction bases with no gene match: 13. CDR3 sequence reads: CASSVSTGAVRNTEAFF. CDR3 in DNA: TGCGCCAGCAGCGTATCTACAGGGGCGGTACGGAACACTGAAGCTTTCTTT.

The chain recombines TRBV10-3 with TRBJ2-3, with D uncertain. Trimming shortened V by 5 bases and J by 1 base, and 7 bases separated the two germline ends. Germline CDR1 reads ENHRY; CDR2 reads SYGVKD. The CDR3 runs 13 residues. The CDR3 spells CAISPPGTDTQYF. DNA of the CDR3: TGTGCCATCAGTCCCCCCGGCACAGATACGCAGTATTTT.

This clonotype was seen a handful of times. This chain joins TRBV7-9 and TRBJ2-5; no reliable D call. V shed 0 bases and J shed 5 bases, with 16 bases lying between them. This CDR3 spans 16 amino acids. CDR1 and CDR2 (germline): SEHNR, FQNEAQ (reference sequence). CDR3 bases: TGTGCCAGCAGCTTAGCCCCTTTAGAGGTCGATGAGACCCAGTACTTC. This encodes CASSLAPLEVDETQYF.

In its sample, this clonotype was seen a few times. The rearrangement joins TRBV4-2 to TRBJ2-5; 8 nucleotides align to TRBD2. Germline CDR1 is LGHNA and CDR2 is YNFKEQ. The CDR3 totals 15 residues. The V gene end was trimmed by 0 bases and the J gene end by 4 bases; junction bases not matched to a gene: 4. CDR3 sequence (DNA): TGTGCCAGCAGCCAAGAGCTCGCGGGGGGAGAGACCCAGTACTTC. Protein: CASSQELAGGETQYF.

This clonotype was observed a handful of times. The V gene is TRBV19, the J gene TRBJ1-5; D is perhaps TRBD1 (6 bases). The germline CDR1 and CDR2 sequences are LNHDA and SQIVND (reference sequence). Trimming stripped 4 bases from V and 11 bases from J, with 18 bases between. The CDR3 has 14 amino acids. The CDR3 nucleotides read TGTGCCAGTAGTACGGACAGACCTCGGGGGTCCCAGCATTTT. Translated: CASSTDRPRGSQHF. The variable domain in full, with the rest retrieved from reference TRBV19 and TRBJ1-5, is DGGITQSPKYLFRKEGQNVTLSCEQNLNHDAMYWYRQDPGQGLRLIYYSQIVNDFQKGDIAEGYSVSREKKESFPLTVTSAQKNPTAFYLCASSTDRPRGSQHFGDGTRLSIL.

The chain combines TRBV5-1 with TRBJ2-1; 12 bases are a match to TRBD2. Germline V gene data show CDR1 as SGHRS and CDR2 as YFSETQ. With 4 bases clipped from V and 6 bases from J, the junction kept 8 bases outside the gene matches. This CDR3 spans 16 amino acids. The CDR3 loop is CASSPFWTSGTNEQFF. CDR3 bases: TGCGCCAGCAGCCCCTTTTGGACTAGCGGGACCAATGAGCAGTTCTTC. Combining the CDR3 with reference TRBV5-1 and TRBJ2-1 gives the whole variable domain KAGVTQTPRYLIKTRGQQVTLSCSPISGHRSVSWYQQTPGQGLQFLFEYFSETQRNKGNFPGRFSGRQFSNSRSEMNVSTLELGDSALYLCASSPFWTSGTNEQFFGPGTRLTVL.

The chain has TRBV20-1 and TRBJ1-2, with no clear D. Trimming left V 0 bases short and J 6 bases short, with 17 bases between. The CDR3 consists of 15 residues. Germline V lookup: CDR1 DFQATT, CDR2 SNEGSKA (reference sequence). As DNA, the CDR3 is TGCAGTGCTAGAGATCCAGGTCTGTTGGGTGATGGCTACACCTTC. It translates to CSARDPGLLGDGYTF.

V gene TRBV12-3 or TRBV12-4 combines with J gene TRBJ2-1; 11 nucleotides match TRBD1. The end of the DNA aligns better with TRBJ2-7, so the J call may be wrong. This CDR3 is 15 amino acids long. The CDR3 DNA follows: TGTGCCAGCACCAACCGGGACAGGGGGAGGTACGAGCAGTACTTC. It yields the protein CASTNRDRGRYEQYF.